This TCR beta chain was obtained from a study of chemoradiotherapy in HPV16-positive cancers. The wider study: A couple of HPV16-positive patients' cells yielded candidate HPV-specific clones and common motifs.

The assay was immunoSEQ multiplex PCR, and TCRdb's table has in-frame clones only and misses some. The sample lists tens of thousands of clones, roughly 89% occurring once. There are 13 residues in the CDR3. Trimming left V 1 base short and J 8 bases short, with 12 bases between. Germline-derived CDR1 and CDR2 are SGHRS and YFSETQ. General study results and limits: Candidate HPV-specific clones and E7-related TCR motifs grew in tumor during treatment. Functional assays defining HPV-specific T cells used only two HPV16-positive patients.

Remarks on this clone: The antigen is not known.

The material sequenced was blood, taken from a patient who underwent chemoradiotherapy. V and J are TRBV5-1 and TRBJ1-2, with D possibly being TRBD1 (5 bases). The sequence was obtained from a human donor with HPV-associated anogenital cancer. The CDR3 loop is CASSLSGAEGYTF. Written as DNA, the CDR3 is TGCGCCAGCAGCTTGTCTGGGGCGGAGGGCTACACCTTC.